The rows below give T cell receptor beta chains drawn from one sample of a study of shared clonotypes between healthy human individuals. The method was immunoSEQ multiplex PCR; TCRdb's version includes in-frame clones alone and lacks a portion of them. The sample records more than 1.2 million clones, 97% to 99% being singletons. The sequenced sample consisted of naive CD4+ T cells sorted from blood. These receptors originate from a man aged 25-45 years in good health. CDR3s include the opening cysteine and the closing phenylalanine or tryptophan. The D gene is left open where the match is weak. The size entry is marked missing in some rows and otherwise reads once, few, many or a size class.

abundance,j_gene,v_gene,d_gene,CDR3nt,CDR3aa
NA,TRBJ1-1,TRBV7-9,NA,TGTGCCAGCAGCCCACGGGGGGCAGTGAACACTGAAGCTTTCTTT,CASSPRGAVNTEAFF
NA,TRBJ2-1,TRBV7-2,TRBD2,TGTGCCAGCAGCTCGGGGACTAGCTCCTACAATGAGCAGTTCTTC,CASSSGTSSYNEQFF
NA,TRBJ2-4,TRBV18,TRBD2,TGTGCCAGCTCTCCGGTCGGGACTAGCGGAGACATTCAGTACTTC,CASSPVGTSGDIQYF
once,TRBJ1-2,TRBV5-5,TRBD1,TGTGCCAGCAGCTTGCGGCGATGGGGACAGGGAGACTATGGCTACACCTTC,CASSLRRWGQGDYGYTF
once,TRBJ2-1,TRBV5-4,NA,TGTGCCAGCAGCTTAGGCTCTGGTGTCGATGAGCAGTTCTTC,CASSLGSGVDEQFF
once,TRBJ2-5,TRBV25-1,TRBD2,TGTGCCAGCAGGGACCACCCCGGGGGGCAAGAGACCCAGTACTTC,CASRDHPGGQETQYF
NA,TRBJ2-7,TRBV7-6,TRBD2,TGTGCCAGCAGCTTACCGGCTAGCGGGAGAGGCCACGAGCAGTACTTC,CASSLPASGRGHEQYF
NA,TRBJ2-7,TRBV10-2,TRBD1,TGCGCCAGCTTAAGACAGGGGAAAGACGAGCAGTACTTC,CASLRQGKDEQYF
NA,TRBJ2-1,TRBV29-1,NA,TGCAGCGTTGTTGGGCGAAACGGAGCGGTCAACAATGAGCAGTTCTTC,CSVVGRNGAVNNEQFF
NA,TRBJ2-3,TRBV9,TRBD2,TGTGCCAGCTCGCCTAGCGGGAACACAGATACGCAGTATTTT,CASSPSGNTDTQYF
NA,TRBJ2-7,TRBV21-1,NA,TGTGCCAGCAGATCCGAAGCGGGACACCCTTGGGAGCAGTACTTC,CASRSEAGHPWEQYF
NA,TRBJ2-1,TRBV11-2,NA,TGTGCCAGCAGCTTAAGGTCGACCGGGACATTGGCTAATGGGCAGTTCTTC,CASSLRSTGTLANGQFF
NA,TRBJ2-5,TRBV7-8,NA,TGTGCCAGCAGCTTATTCGCGGGAAGGGGAGAGACCCAGTACTTC,CASSLFAGRGETQYF
NA,TRBJ2-1,TRBV7-2,NA,TGTGCCAGCAGCTTATCGCAGGGTTTCAATGAGCAGTTCTTC,CASSLSQGFNEQFF
few,TRBJ2-7,TRBV2,NA,TGTGCCAGCAGTGATCGGCCTCTAATCCCCTACGAGCAGTACTTC,CASSDRPLIPYEQYF
NA,TRBJ2-7,TRBV7-9,TRBD2,TGTGCCAGCAGCTTAGTACTAGCGGGAGGTAGTTACGAGCAGTACTTC,CASSLVLAGGSYEQYF
once,TRBJ2-2,TRBV18,NA,TGTGCCAGCTCACCTGAGGGCACGCCCGGGGACACCGGGGAGCTGTTTTTT,CASSPEGTPGDTGELFF
once,TRBJ2-5,TRBV28,NA,TGTGCCAGCAGCCTCCCCGGAACCCAGTACTTC,CASSLPGTQYF
once,TRBJ1-2,TRBV7-2,NA,TGTGCCAGCAGCTTACTTAACTATGGCTACACCTTC,CASSLLNYGYTF
NA,TRBJ2-3,TRBV11-2,TRBD2,TGTGCCAGCAGGTTAGCGGGAGGGAAACCCTGGGGCACAGATACGCAGTATTTT,CASRLAGGKPWGTDTQYF
NA,TRBJ2-3,TRBV18,NA,TGTGCCAGCTCACCACAATGGGACCCCGACACAGATACGCAGTATTTT,CASSPQWDPDTDTQYF
NA,TRBJ2-3,TRBV5-4,NA,TGTGCCAGCAGCTCAGGACACATCCGATTTACAGATACGCAGTATTTT,CASSSGHIRFTDTQYF
NA,TRBJ1-1,TRBV19,NA,TGTGCCAGTATTTCAACAGGGCTTCCGAACACTGAAGCTTTCTTT,CASISTGLPNTEAFF
NA,TRBJ2-5,TRBV15,NA,TGTGCCACCAGCAGAGGTCTTGAGACCCAGTACTTC,CATSRGLETQYF
once,TRBJ2-7,TRBV9,NA,TGTGCCAGCAGCGCCCAAGCGGGCCTACTCTCCTACGAGCAGTACTTC,CASSAQAGLLSYEQYF
once,TRBJ1-2,TRBV2,NA,TGTGCCAGCAGCGGGACGGAAACTAACTATGGCTACACCTTC,CASSGTETNYGYTF
NA,TRBJ2-5,TRBV6-5,TRBD1,TGTGCCAGCAGGGGGGACAGGGGAAATAGGACCCAGTACTTC,CASRGDRGNRTQYF
NA,TRBJ2-5,TRBV10-3,NA,TGTGCCATCAGTGAGTCGAAACCAGAGACCCAGTACTTC,CAISESKPETQYF
NA,TRBJ2-7,TRBV30,TRBD1,TGTGCCTGGAGTGCAGGGACAGGGGTATCCGAGCAGTACTTC,CAWSAGTGVSEQYF
NA,TRBJ2-6,TRBV11-1,NA,TGTGCCAGCAGCTTATTGGTGAGCTCTGGGGCCAACGTCCTGACTTTC,CASSLLVSSGANVLTF
NA,TRBJ1-4,TRBV10-2,NA,TGCGCCAGCAGTGAGCAGGAACCGAGCCGATCTGAAAAACTGTTTTTT,CASSEQEPSRSEKLFF
NA,TRBJ2-7,TRBV18,NA,TGTGCCAGCTCACCCCAGGGGCGAAATACCTACGAGCAGTACTTC,CASSPQGRNTYEQYF
NA,TRBJ2-1,TRBV9,NA,TGTGCCAGCAGCGTAGGGACAGTGAGAACGGGGAGGGTCTTCAATGAGCAGTTCTTC,CASSVGTVRTGRVFNEQFF
NA,TRBJ2-3,TRBV5-5,NA,TGTGCCAGCAGCTTAGGAGAGGCCCAGAAAATAAGCACAGATACGCAGTATTTT,CASSLGEAQKISTDTQYF
NA,TRBJ2-1,TRBV7-6,NA,TGTGCCAGCAGCTTACGGTCGATATCCAGGGGGGACTACAATGAGCAGTTCTTC,CASSLRSISRGDYNEQFF
NA,TRBJ2-7,TRBV28,NA,TGTGCCAGCAGTTTTTTGACAGGGCAGTACTTC,CASSFLTGQYF
NA,TRBJ1-1,TRBV6-1,NA,TGTGCCAGCAGTGAAGCGCTGAACACTGAAGCTTTCTTT,CASSEALNTEAFF
NA,TRBJ2-7,TRBV5-4,NA,TGTGCCAGCAGCTTGCAAACAGGAAGCTCCTACGAGCAGTACTTC,CASSLQTGSSYEQYF
NA,TRBJ2-5,TRBV6-6,NA,TGTGCCAGCAGTTTTGGACAGCAAGAGACCCAGTACTTC,CASSFGQQETQYF
NA,TRBJ1-1,TRBV11-1,NA,TGTGCCAGCAGCTTAAAGGACACTGAAGCTTTCTTT,CASSLKDTEAFF
NA,TRBJ2-2,TRBV4-2,NA,TGTGCCAGCAGCCAACACATAGAGGTCGGGGAGCTGTTTTTT,CASSQHIEVGELFF
NA,TRBJ1-4,TRBV4-1,TRBD1,TGCGCCAGCAGCCAAATTCGACAGGGACCTAATGAAAAACTGTTTTTT,CASSQIRQGPNEKLFF
NA,TRBJ2-7,TRBV7-3,NA,TGTGCCAGCAGCTTAATGGGCGGGGAGCAGTACTTC,CASSLMGGEQYF
NA,TRBJ1-2,TRBV9,NA,TGTGCCAGCAGCGTAGATGCGGGGGCGAAGGGCTACACCTTC,CASSVDAGAKGYTF
NA,TRBJ2-7,TRBV13,NA,TGTGCCAGCAGCGCACGATCCCGGGGCTACGAGCAGTACTTC,CASSARSRGYEQYF
NA,TRBJ1-3,TRBV7-9,NA,TGTGCCAGCAGCTCATACACTCAGGACTCTGGAAACACCATATATTTT,CASSSYTQDSGNTIYF
NA,TRBJ2-1,TRBV5-1,TRBD2,TGCGCCAGCAGCACCCTACTAGCGGGGGATCTCAATGAGCAGTTCTTC,CASSTLLAGDLNEQFF
NA,TRBJ2-7,TRBV28,TRBD1,TGTGCCAGCAGTCCCTGGGACAGCACCTACGAGCAGTACTTC,CASSPWDSTYEQYF
NA,TRBJ2-7,TRBV11-2,TRBD2,TGTGCCAGCAGCCCGAAGTGGGGGGGATCAGGTGAGCAGTACTTC,CASSPKWGGSGEQYF
NA,TRBJ2-7,TRBV7-8,NA,TGTGCCAGCATTCCAGGGCCGGTCCTTGGCGAGCAGTACTTC,CASIPGPVLGEQYF
NA,TRBJ1-2,TRBV9,NA,TGTGCCAGCAGCGTAGCTTCGGACAGTTACGGCTACACCTTC,CASSVASDSYGYTF